The entry below describes one TCR beta chain. This record comes from a study of control samples from healthy donors and cancer patients. Libraries were prepared by immunoSEQ multiplex PCR; TCRdb keeps only in-frame clonotypes and omits some of them. The table lists some 120,000 clones, approximately 89% of them singletons, with 8.5% to 10% in the top ten. The source is a man aged 18 to 30 in good health. Input material: blood.

The CDR3 coding sequence is TGCGCCAGCAGCTACGACAGGGCTGGGGCCTACGAGCAGTACTTC. Residues: CASSYDRAGAYEQYF. V gene TRBV4-1 combines with J gene TRBJ2-7; TRBD1 agrees at 7 bases. From germline, CDR1 is MGHRA and CDR2 YSYEKL. This CDR3 is built from 15 residues. V lost 5 bases to trimming and J lost 2 bases; unmatched junction nucleotides: 9.